The 32 T cell receptor beta chains in this list originate from one sample, sequenced in a study of blood T cell repertoires in COVID-19. The protocol was immunoSEQ multiplex PCR, while the TCRdb copy is restricted to in-frame clones and leaves out a portion. The sample carries 200,000 to 250,000 clones, less than 85% recorded once. The sample was peripheral blood. The receptors shown here come from a woman in her 70s with acute or convalescent COVID-19.

The chain links TRBV3-1 (or the pseudogene TRBV3-2) to TRBJ2-7; a weak D match, TRBD1 (5 bases). This CDR3 is built from 13 residues. From germline, CDR1 is LGHDT and CDR2 YNNKEL (reference sequence). V was shortened by 4 bases and J by 3 bases, with 10 bases between the two germline ends. Written as DNA, the CDR3 is TGTGCCAGCAGCCCCCCAGGGCTCTACGAGCAGTACTTC. It codes for CASSPPGLYEQYF.

The gene calls are TRBV5-1 and TRBJ2-5; unclear D gene. Germline assignment: CDR1 SGHRS and CDR2 YFSETQ. V was clipped by 6 bases and J by 2 bases, with 5 bases between them. The CDR3 has 11 residues. CDR3 nucleotides: TGCGCCAGCACCCAACAAGAGACCCAGTACTTC. Its translation is CASTQQETQYF.

The chain carries TRBV19 and TRBJ1-5, with D uncertain. Looked up from germline, CDR1 is LNHDA and CDR2 is SQIVND (reference sequence). CDR3 size: 14 residues. Trimming removed 3 bases at V and 2 bases at J, with 8 bases between. The chain's CDR3 is CASSIAQGNQPQHF. In DNA form, the CDR3 reads TGTGCCAGTAGTATTGCGCAGGGCAATCAGCCCCAGCATTTT.

Points on this clone: This sequence may be a read error, since a much larger clone differs from it by one base. The chain is built from TRBV12-3 or TRBV12-4 and TRBJ2-7, with a possible D match to TRBD1 (6 bases). This CDR3 has 12 amino acids. Trimming shortened V by 6 bases and J by 4 bases, and 10 bases separated the two germline ends. Here the CDR3 reads CASSSGQYEQYF. DNA for the CDR3: TGTGCCAGCAGCTCCGGACAGTACGAGCAGTACTTC.

V and J are TRBV9 and TRBJ1-3; 7 positions match TRBD1. Germline loops: CDR1 SGDLS, CDR2 YYNGEE. The CDR3 covers 16 residues. V trimming: 0 bases; J trimming: 2 bases; junction bases outside the gene matches: 5. CDR3 sequence: CASSVGAGGPGNTIYF. CDR3 DNA: TGTGCCAGCAGCGTAGGGGCAGGGGGGCCTGGAAACACCATATATTTT.

The chain recombines TRBV5-8 with TRBJ2-3; 14 bases map to TRBD2. With 0 bases clipped from V and 0 bases from J, the junction kept 6 bases outside the gene matches. This CDR3 region has 19 residues. Germline V gene lookup returns CDR1 SGHTS and CDR2 YDEGEE. The CDR3 loop is CASSLGRTSGRFSTDTQYF. Here the CDR3 DNA reads TGTGCCAGCAGCTTGGGAAGGACTAGCGGGAGGTTTAGCACAGATACGCAGTATTTT.

This sequence joins TRBV2 and TRBJ2-5; D might be TRBD2 (5 bases). The CDR3 is 15 residues long. The V end was cut by 6 bases, the J end by 4 bases, with 18 bases between. CDR1 and CDR2 (germline): SNHLY, FYNNEI. The CDR3 spells CASSPIEGGAETQYF. CDR3 sequence (DNA): TGTGCCAGCAGCCCCATCGAGGGTGGTGCAGAGACCCAGTACTTC.

The chain joins TRBV5-5 to TRBJ1-5, with 7 positions matching TRBD1. With V trimmed by 2 bases and J by 6 bases, 8 bases remained unmatched. The CDR3 is made up of 15 amino acids. CDR1 is SGHKS, CDR2 YYEKEE, per germline (reference sequence). DNA of the CDR3: TGTGCCAGCAGCTTAGTATCAGGGGGAAGTCAGCCCCAGCATTTT. It codes for CASSLVSGGSQPQHF.

The chain combines TRBV2 with TRBJ2-2, with 9 bases that match TRBD1. Germline CDR1 is SNHLY and CDR2 is FYNNEI. The CDR3 is made up of 15 amino acids. Trimming at V came to 6 bases and at J to 6 bases, leaving 8 bases not matched to a gene. The CDR3 is CASRHRDRVSGELFF. In nucleotides, the CDR3 is TGTGCCAGCAGGCACCGGGACAGGGTTTCCGGGGAGCTGTTTTTT.

The V gene is TRBV27, the J gene TRBJ2-7; no clear D. This CDR3 has 12 amino acids. Looked up from germline, CDR1 is MNHEY and CDR2 is SMNVEV (reference sequence). The ends were cut back, 7 bases at V and 3 bases at J, with 10 bases in the middle. For the CDR3, the DNA is TGTGCCAGCACCGACTGGAACTACGAGCAGTACTTC. The encoded protein is CASTDWNYEQYF.

The chain recombines TRBV2 with TRBJ1-6, with D possibly being TRBD1 (5 bases). The CDR3 extends over 15 amino acids. Trimming stripped 0 bases from V and 6 bases from J, with 9 bases between. In germline, CDR1 is SNHLY, CDR2 FYNNEI. The CDR3 DNA reads as TGTGCCAGCAGTGAAGCGATGGGGGGTAATTCACCCCTCCACTTT. Amino acids: CASSEAMGGNSPLHF.

The table lists this clone with a count of one. The chain uses TRBV27 and TRBJ2-1, with D possibly being TRBD2 (6 bases). Per germline, CDR1 MNHEY and CDR2 SMNVEV (reference sequence). Trimming removed 5 bases from V and 5 bases from J, with 22 bases in between. This CDR3 region has 17 residues. The CDR3 sequence: CASSKRYQGTENNEQFF. CDR3 in DNA: TGTGCCAGCAGTAAACGATATCAAGGGACTGAAAACAATGAGCAGTTCTTC.

The J gene is TRBJ2-7, the V gene TRBV18; tentative D call: TRBD1 (5 bases). Trimming pared 4 bases from V and 3 bases from J, leaving 10 bases between. The germline V gene has CDR1 KGHSH and CDR2 LQKENI. The CDR3 loop spans 13 amino acids. This CDR3 reads CASSQGYGYEQYF. For the CDR3, the DNA is TGTGCCAGCTCACAGGGGTATGGCTACGAGCAGTACTTC. Supplemented by reference TRBV18 and TRBJ2-7, the full variable domain reads NAGVMQNPRHLVRRRGQEARLRCSPMKGHSHVYWYRQLPEEGLKFMVYLQKENIIDESGMPKERFSAEFPKEGPSILRIQQVVRGDSAAYFCASSQGYGYEQYFGPGTRLTVT.

The CDR3, as DNA: TGTGCCATCAGTGATCCGGGACTTCAGGGGGACACTGAAGCTTTCTTT. This gives the protein CAISDPGLQGDTEAFF. The rearrangement joins TRBV10-3 to TRBJ1-1; 7 bases are shared with TRBD1. The CDR3 is made up of 16 amino acids. The trim removed 3 bases at V and 3 bases at J, leaving 10 bases unmatched. Germline CDR1 ENHRY, CDR2 SYGVKD.

This clone was counted a few times. V gene TRBV24-1 combines with J gene TRBJ2-1, with 14 bases identical to TRBD2. In germline, CDR1 is KGHDR, CDR2 SFDVKD. V shed 10 bases, J shed 4 bases, and the junction held 8 bases outside the gene matches. The CDR3 sequence is 16 residues long. CDR3 loop: CATRTSGRITYNEQFF. Here the CDR3 DNA reads TGTGCCACAAGGACTAGCGGGAGGATAACTTACAATGAGCAGTTCTTC.

The rearrangement links TRBV28 to TRBJ2-3, with D maybe TRBD2 (5 bases). CDR1 and CDR2 (germline): MDHEN, SYDVKM. Trimming pared 4 bases from V and 7 bases from J, leaving 15 bases between. The CDR3 consists of 14 residues. The CDR3, as DNA: TGTGCCAGCAGTTGGAGGCGCAGGCAGTATACGCAGTATTTT. This gives the protein CASSWRRRQYTQYF.

This rearrangement joins TRBV7-9 to TRBJ2-1, with 11 nucleotides matching TRBD2. Germline CDR1 and CDR2: SEHNR and FQNEAQ (reference sequence). The CDR3 is 15 residues long. The V gene end was trimmed by 2 bases and the J gene end by 4 bases; junction bases not matched to a gene: 1. CDR3 residues: CASSLLAGGYNEQFF. DNA for the CDR3: TGTGCCAGCAGCTTACTAGCGGGAGGTTACAATGAGCAGTTCTTC.

V and J are TRBV5-6 and TRBJ2-1, with TRBD2 matching 8 bases. The V segment lost 4 bases and the J segment 8 bases; nucleotides outside the gene matches: 17. CDR3 length: 17 amino acids. Germline-derived CDR1 and CDR2 are SGHDT and YYEEEE. The CDR3, as DNA: TGTGCCAGCAGCAGTATAGCGGGATGGAGGTTAGGCGATGAGCAGTTCTTC. This codes for CASSSIAGWRLGDEQFF.

This chain connects TRBV5-1 to TRBJ2-5; weak D call: TRBD2 (7 bases). Looked up from germline, CDR1 is SGHRS and CDR2 is YFSETQ. There are 14 residues in the CDR3. V lost 5 bases, J lost 1 base, and 12 bases lay in between. CDR3 residues: CASRGGGSQETQYF. CDR3 bases: TGCGCCAGCAGGGGAGGGGGGTCCCAAGAGACCCAGTACTTC. Complete variable domain (other parts from reference TRBV5-1 and TRBJ2-5): KAGVTQTPRYLIKTRGQQVTLSCSPISGHRSVSWYQQTPGQGLQFLFEYFSETQRNKGNFPGRFSGRQFSNSRSEMNVSTLELGDSALYLCASRGGGSQETQYFGPGTRLLVL.

V and J are TRBV7-9 and TRBJ2-3, with TRBD2 matching over 8 bases. Germline loops: CDR1 SEHNR, CDR2 FQNEAQ (reference sequence). Unmatched junction bases numbered 6, after V lost 3 bases and J lost 1 base. CDR3 length: 16 amino acids. This chain's CDR3 is CASSFLSGGRTDTQYF. The DNA for the CDR3 is TGTGCCAGCAGCTTCTTGAGCGGGGGACGCACAGATACGCAGTATTTT.

The chain couples TRBV28 to TRBJ2-2; the D is unclear. The CDR3 runs to 13 residues. V lost 6 bases to trimming and J lost 1 base, with 6 bases between them. CDR1 is MDHEN, CDR2 SYDVKM, per germline. The CDR3 bases are TGTGCCAGCAGGCGACAGAACACCGGGGAGCTGTTTTTT. This gives the protein CASRRQNTGELFF.

V and J are TRBV7-9 and TRBJ2-5, with 9 bases identical to TRBD1. Germline assignment: CDR1 SEHNR and CDR2 FQNEAQ (reference sequence). Unmatched junction bases numbered 7, after V lost 6 bases and J lost 5 bases. The CDR3 covers 14 residues. The CDR3 is CASSSQGAEETQYF. CDR3 DNA: TGTGCCAGCAGTTCACAGGGGGCTGAGGAGACCCAGTACTTC.

The CDR3 reads CASSEGLQETQYF. In DNA form, the CDR3 reads TGTGCCAGCAGTGAAGGACTGCAAGAGACCCAGTACTTC. This chain uses TRBV2 with TRBJ2-5; D not resolved. CDR3 size: 13 residues. Trimming took off 1 base at V and 2 bases at J, with 5 bases between the two ends. The germline V gene encodes CDR1 SNHLY and CDR2 FYNNEI.

The chain combines TRBV6-5 with TRBJ2-3; unclear D gene. V shed 7 bases and J shed 4 bases, with 6 bases lying between them. Germline lookup yields CDR1 MNHEY and CDR2 SVGAGI. The CDR3 covers 11 residues. CDR3: CASTVADTQYF. The DNA for the CDR3 is TGTGCCAGCACGGTGGCAGATACGCAGTATTTT.

This clone occurred a few times. This sequence joins TRBV28 and TRBJ1-6; 7 bases fit TRBD1. Germline V gene lookup returns CDR1 MDHEN and CDR2 SYDVKM. V dropped 5 bases and J dropped 5; count of bases not matched to a gene: 3. The CDR3 sequence is 14 residues long. CDR3 residues: CASSVGTDNSPLHF. CDR3 DNA sequence: TGTGCCAGCAGTGTGGGGACAGATAATTCACCCCTCCACTTT.

In this sample, this clone turned up a few times. This chain joins TRBV27 and TRBJ1-2; no clear D gene. Germline CDR1 reads MNHEY; CDR2 reads SMNVEV (reference sequence). The ends were cut back, 2 bases at V and 4 bases at J, with 20 bases in the middle. The CDR3 runs 17 residues. Written as DNA, the CDR3 is TGTGCCAGCAGTTTAAGGCTCGTCGGGGAAGGGATCTATGGCTACACCTTC. Protein: CASSLRLVGEGIYGYTF.

The V gene is TRBV2, the J gene TRBJ1-2; tentative D call: TRBD1 (6 bases). Germline V gives CDR1 SNHLY, CDR2 FYNNEI. With 8 bases removed from V and 1 base from J, the gap between germline ends came to 14 bases. This CDR3 has 14 residues. The CDR3 reads CASLQGEGNYGYTF. As DNA, the CDR3 is TGTGCCAGCCTACAGGGTGAAGGTAACTATGGCTACACCTTC.

The CDR3 sequence is CASSLGVGFLGLNEKLFF. CDR3 DNA sequence: TGCGCCAGCAGCTTGGGCGTCGGGTTTCTGGGGCTTAATGAAAAACTGTTTTTT. The chain is built from TRBV5-1 and TRBJ1-4; tentatively, D is TRBD1 (5 bases). Trimming took 0 bases from V and 4 from J, leaving 19 bases between them. The CDR3 has 18 residues. Germline-derived CDR1 and CDR2 are SGHRS and YFSETQ.

This rearrangement joins TRBV7-2 to TRBJ1-1; D call uncertain. V was cut by 5 bases and J by 3 bases, with 16 bases left in between. Germline CDR1 is SGHTA and CDR2 is FQGNSA. This CDR3 comprises 15 residues. CDR3 sequence reads: CASSPALQWDTEAFF. For the CDR3, the DNA is TGTGCCAGCAGCCCAGCGTTACAATGGGACACTGAAGCTTTCTTT.

The chain is built from TRBV28 and TRBJ1-4; TRBD1 is a possible D gene (6 bases). The CDR3 length is 15 residues. V was shortened by 1 base and J by 5 bases, with 11 bases between the two germline ends. In germline, CDR1 is MDHEN, CDR2 SYDVKM. The chain's CDR3 is CASSLSSGTNEKLFF. CDR3 nucleotides: TGTGCCAGCAGTTTATCCTCCGGGACAAATGAAAAACTGTTTTTT.

The DNA of the CDR3 is TGTGCCAGCAGCTTAGAACAGTATTCAAATGAGCAGTTCTTC. Translating gives CASSLEQYSNEQFF. V usage is TRBV7-9 and J usage is TRBJ2-1; D gene unclear. This CDR3 has 14 amino acids. Trimming left V 1 base short and J 7 bases short, with 11 bases between. Looked up from germline, CDR1 is SEHNR and CDR2 is FQNEAQ (reference sequence).

The chain couples TRBV5-8 to TRBJ2-1; D uncertain. With 1 base removed from V and 0 bases from J, the gap between germline ends came to 14 bases. CDR1 is SGHTS and CDR2 is YDEGEE in the germline V gene. The CDR3 runs 17 residues. The CDR3 bases are TGTGCCAGCAGCTTGTATTCCGCCCTAAGCTCCTACAATGAGCAGTTCTTC. Translation: CASSLYSALSSYNEQFF.